Presented here are 15 T cell receptor beta chains from one specimen sequenced in a study of cytomegalovirus exposure and HLA in healthy donors (dated by TCRdb to about 2017). The method behind the library was the immunoSEQ multiplex PCR assay. For the multiplex PCR, a mixture combining 60 forward primers for TCR Vbeta segments and 13 reverse primers for TCR Jbeta segments was used. TCRdb retrieved this table from immuneACCESS and kept in-frame rearrangements only. Not all clones are present; in checked studies, unresolved V genes account for under half, and no reason is known for the remainder. This sample's records show fewer than 100,000 clones. Approximately 0.63% of the sample lies in the top ten. Sequenced: PBMCs. These receptors were collected from a man over 45 in good health and CMV-seronegative.

The chain is built from TRBV10-3 and TRBJ2-7; D is possibly TRBD1 (6 bases). Germline V gene data show CDR1 as ENHRY and CDR2 as SYGVKD. Deletions cut 3 bases from V and 3 bases from J, with 9 bases between. This CDR3 region has 13 residues. CDR3 amino acids: CAISEEQGYEQYF. The DNA of the CDR3 is TGTGCCATCAGTGAAGAACAGGGCTACGAGCAGTACTTC.

The chain employs TRBV6-5 and TRBJ2-7, with TRBD2 identical over 9 bases. The germline V gene has CDR1 MNHEY and CDR2 SVGAGI. Trimming at V came to 8 bases and at J to 7 bases, leaving 9 bases not matched to a gene. The CDR3 is made up of 13 amino acids. CDR3 DNA sequence: TGTGCCAGCGAGCGGGGGGCGACGGGGGAGCAGTACTTC. It yields the protein CASERGATGEQYF.

The V gene is TRBV19, the J gene TRBJ2-4; TRBD1 is a possible D gene (6 bases). CDR3 length equals 13 residues. With 1 base removed from V and 9 bases from J, the gap between germline ends came to 10 bases. Germline CDR1 and CDR2: LNHDA and SQIVND (reference sequence). This CDR3 reads CASSIAGASIQYF. In DNA form, the CDR3 reads TGTGCCAGTAGTATAGCAGGGGCTAGCATTCAGTACTTC.

The chain has TRBV9 and TRBJ1-1; D unclear. V was clipped by 4 bases and J by 3 bases, with 7 bases between them. Germline V gene data show CDR1 as SGDLS and CDR2 as YYNGEE. The length of the CDR3 is 12 residues. DNA for the CDR3: TGTGCCAGCAGCAGGAGGGACACTGAAGCTTTCTTT. The encoded protein is CASSRRDTEAFF.

V is TRBV5-1 and J is TRBJ2-1, with 10 positions matching TRBD1. The CDR3 contains 14 residues. V lost 6 bases and J lost 5; bases outside the gene matches: 5. CDR1 SGHRS and CDR2 YFSETQ come from the germline V gene. CDR3 residues: CASKTGGAHNEQFF. Written as DNA, the CDR3 is TGCGCCAGCAAGACAGGGGGCGCGCACAATGAGCAGTTCTTC.

The chain recombines TRBV28 with TRBJ1-1; 7 bases are a match to TRBD1. With 6 bases clipped from V and 1 base from J, the junction kept 5 bases outside the gene matches. From germline, CDR1 is MDHEN and CDR2 SYDVKM. This CDR3 contains 14 residues. CDR3: CASREGQPNTEAFF. In DNA, the CDR3 is TGTGCCAGCAGAGAGGGACAGCCGAACACTGAAGCTTTCTTT.

The chain has TRBV6-5 and TRBJ2-1; perhaps TRBD1 as D (6 bases). The germline CDR1 and CDR2 sequences are MNHEY and SVGAGI. With 2 bases removed from V and 4 bases from J, the gap between germline ends came to 12 bases. The CDR3 covers 15 residues. The chain's CDR3 is CASSYSGGPYNEQFF. DNA for the CDR3: TGTGCCAGCAGTTACAGTGGGGGCCCTTACAATGAGCAGTTCTTC.

The gene calls are TRBV29-1 and TRBJ1-3, with TRBD1 matching 7 bases. In germline, CDR1 is SQVTM, CDR2 ANQGSEA. The CDR3 sequence is 13 residues long. The junction had 0 bases not matched to a gene; V was cut back by 0 bases and J by 4 bases. CDR3 in DNA: TGCAGCGTTGAAGAAGGGGGCGGAAACACCATATATTTT. It encodes CSVEEGGGNTIYF.

CDR3 bases: TGTGCCAGCAGCGCGGACAGGGGGAATCAGCCCCAGCATTTT. It translates to CASSADRGNQPQHF. The chain is built from TRBV5-4 and TRBJ1-5; 10 nucleotides line up with TRBD1. This CDR3 comprises 14 residues. CDR1 is SGHNT and CDR2 is YYREEE in the germline V gene (reference sequence). V shed 4 bases and J 4 bases; nucleotides not matched to a gene: 2.

The V call is TRBV7-8, the J call TRBJ1-5; D is undetermined. In germline, CDR1 is SGHVS, CDR2 FQNEAQ. Trimming shortened V by 3 bases and J by 0 bases, and 9 bases separated the two germline ends. The CDR3 length is 15 residues. CDR3 region: CASSFASNSNQPQHF. CDR3 coding DNA: TGTGCCAGCAGCTTCGCGTCAAATAGCAATCAGCCCCAGCATTTT.

The rearrangement joins TRBV6-5 to TRBJ2-5; 7 nucleotides match TRBD2. Germline CDR1 and CDR2: MNHEY and SVGAGI. V lost 8 bases and J lost 2; bases outside the gene matches: 5. The CDR3 loop spans 13 amino acids. CDR3 coding DNA: TGTGCCAGCGGACTAGTGGATCAAGAGACCCAGTACTTC. This gives the protein CASGLVDQETQYF.

The CDR3 spells CASSSVGAAEQFF. The CDR3 bases are TGTGCCAGCAGCTCCGTGGGGGCGGCTGAGCAGTTCTTC. This chain joins TRBV5-4 and TRBJ2-1, with D possibly matching TRBD1 (6 bases). Looked up from germline, CDR1 is SGHNT and CDR2 is YYREEE (reference sequence). This CDR3 has 13 amino acids. V was pared by 3 bases and J by 9 bases, with 13 bases between.

CDR3 in DNA: TGTGCCAGCAGTCGTCGGGGTGCGGGGACTGAAGCTTTCTTT. It translates to CASSRRGAGTEAFF. The chain links TRBV5-6 to TRBJ1-1, with D hard to call. The CDR3 has 14 residues. The germline CDR1 and CDR2 sequences are SGHDT and YYEEEE. V was pared by 5 bases and J by 5 bases, with 16 bases between. Full variable domain (outside the CDR3, taken from reference TRBV5-6 and TRBJ1-1): DAGVTQSPTHLIKTRGQQVTLRCSPKSGHDTVSWYQQALGQGPQFIFQYYEEEERQRGNFPDRFSGHQFPNYSSELNVNALLLGDSALYLCASSRRGAGTEAFFGQGTRLTVV.

The V call is TRBV5-4, the J call TRBJ2-1; TRBD1 matches 10 bases. V shed 0 bases, J shed 5 bases, and the junction held 5 bases outside the gene matches. The germline V gene has CDR1 SGHNT and CDR2 YYREEE (reference sequence). CDR3 length equals 16 residues. In nucleotides, the CDR3 is TGTGCCAGCAGCTTGGGGGGACAGGGGCGTAACAATGAGCAGTTCTTC. It yields the protein CASSLGGQGRNNEQFF.

The chain employs TRBV5-4 and TRBJ2-3; 7 bases map to TRBD1. Germline V gene lookup returns CDR1 SGHNT and CDR2 YYREEE (reference sequence). After removal of 5 bases from V and 4 bases from J, the junction contained 13 bases not matched to a gene. This CDR3 contains 16 residues. CDR3: CASREYRGGSADTQYF. Written as DNA, the CDR3 is TGTGCCAGCAGGGAATACAGGGGTGGTTCAGCAGATACGCAGTATTTT.